Here is one T cell receptor beta chain with its context. The data were taken from a study of blood T cell repertoires in COVID-19. This CDR3 has 15 amino acids. With V trimmed by 4 bases and J by 2 bases, 4 bases remained unmatched. Germline CDR1 MGHRA, CDR2 YSYEKL. Method: immunoSEQ multiplex PCR; TCRdb's copy keeps in-frame clones and lacks some. The data show about 64,000 clones, about nine tenths seen once. The genes are TRBV4-1 and TRBJ2-1; 8 positions match TRBD1. The TCR originated in a man between 45 and 60 years old with active COVID-19. The material sequenced was peripheral blood. The CDR3 here is CASSPTGDPYNEQFF. The CDR3 coding sequence is TGCGCCAGCAGCCCGACAGGGGACCCCTACAATGAGCAGTTCTTC.